A single sample is the source of the 9 T cell receptor beta chains below, sequenced in a study of cytomegalovirus exposure and HLA in healthy donors. It was with 60 Vbeta and 13 Jbeta primers that the PCR ran. Produced via immunoSEQ multiplex PCR; TCRdb's table is partial and in-frame only. The data contain about 120,000 clones, over 60% of them singletons. Sequenced input: PBMCs. The receptors shown here come from a man aged 18-30 years in good health and CMV-seronegative.

This clone was seen only a few times. The V gene is TRBV19, the J gene TRBJ2-5; the D is unclear. CDR1 is LNHDA and CDR2 is SQIVND in the germline V gene (reference sequence). V shed 1 base and J shed 3 bases, with 9 bases lying between them. The CDR3 loop spans 14 amino acids. The CDR3 region has the DNA TGTGCCAGTAGTATAGGGGCACTGAAAGAGACCCAGTACTTC. This sequence encodes CASSIGALKETQYF.

The chain is built from TRBV4-3 and TRBJ2-1; TRBD2 is a possible D gene (6 bases). Germline V gene data show CDR1 as LGHNA and CDR2 as YSLEER. Trimming stripped 2 bases from V and 0 bases from J, with 14 bases between. The CDR3 extends over 17 amino acids. Here the CDR3 DNA reads TGCGCCAGCAGCCAACGGCGGGGACGGAGCTCCTACAATGAGCAGTTCTTC. It encodes CASSQRRGRSSYNEQFF.

CDR3 sequence (DNA): TGTGCCTGGAGAGACTTCTACGAGCAGTACTTC. It encodes CAWRDFYEQYF. This sequence joins TRBV30 and TRBJ2-7, with no clear D. This CDR3 contains 11 residues. The germline V and J ends were trimmed by 3 bases and 3 bases, with 6 bases remaining between them. CDR1 is GTSNPN, CDR2 SVGIG, per germline (reference sequence).

This clone was detected only a few times. The rearrangement uses TRBV30 and TRBJ1-2; TRBD1 matches 7 bases. The CDR3 contains 13 residues. Trimming removed 8 bases from V and 8 bases from J; junction bases left unmatched: 14. Germline loops: CDR1 GTSNPN, CDR2 SVGIG (reference sequence). The CDR3 DNA reads TGTGCCCGGATGGGGGACAGCTTAGTCGGCTACACCTTC. Amino acid sequence: CARMGDSLVGYTF.

This chain joins TRBV5-1 and TRBJ1-6; no clear D. CDR3 length: 15 amino acids. The germline V gene encodes CDR1 SGHRS and CDR2 YFSETQ. V gave up 0 bases and J gave up 10 bases, with 14 bases separating them. The CDR3 reads CASSLEPGGDSPLHF. The CDR3 DNA reads TGCGCCAGCAGCTTGGAGCCAGGAGGAGACTCACCCCTCCACTTT.

This chain links TRBV20-1 with TRBJ1-1, with 8 bases identical to TRBD1. The germline V gene encodes CDR1 DFQATT and CDR2 SNEGSKA (reference sequence). CDR3 length equals 11 residues. The DNA for the CDR3 is TGCAGACCCGACAGGGGCACTGAAGCTTTCTTT. Amino acids: CRPDRGTEAFF.

The chain is built from TRBV6-6 and TRBJ1-6; 7 nucleotides match TRBD1. The germline gives CDR1 MNHNY, CDR2 SVGAGI (reference sequence). The CDR3 length is 15 residues. V shed 7 bases, J shed 7 bases, and the junction held 10 bases outside the gene matches. In DNA form, the CDR3 reads TGTGCCAGCACCGGGACCGGGACAGCGAATTCACCCCTCCACTTT. Encoded protein: CASTGTGTANSPLHF.

This clone was counted only a few times. This chain links TRBV6-5 with TRBJ2-3, with D unresolved. The germline CDR1 and CDR2 sequences are MNHEY and SVGAGI. CDR3 length equals 12 residues. V gave up 5 bases and J gave up 6 bases, with 9 bases separating them. CDR3 loop: CASSTVPDTQYF. Here the CDR3 DNA reads TGTGCCAGCAGTACAGTCCCCGATACGCAGTATTTT.

The J gene is TRBJ1-2, the V gene TRBV19, with 9 bases matching TRBD1. Germline V lookup: CDR1 LNHDA, CDR2 SQIVND (reference sequence). V trimming: 6 bases; J trimming: 7 bases; junction bases outside the gene matches: 0. CDR3 length equals 11 residues. The CDR3 sequence is CASRQGAGYTF. In DNA, the CDR3 is TGTGCCAGTAGACAGGGGGCTGGCTACACCTTC.